The 8 T cell receptor beta chains given below trace back to one sample, sequenced in a study of blood T cell repertoires in COVID-19. Assay used: immunoSEQ multiplex PCR; TCRdb lists only in-frame clones, some missing. The sample lists 200,000 to 250,000 clones, around 90% occurring once. Sequenced: PBMCs or T cells enriched from blood (not recorded which). These receptors originate from a woman aged 25 to 45 with acute COVID-19.

The chain carries TRBV21-1 and TRBJ1-1; the DNA was not compared with TRBD1, the D call given in the table. TRBV21-1 has pseudogene status. CDR3 size: 16 residues. CDR3 DNA: TGTGCCAGCAGCAAAGCTTGGGGACAGGGGGACACTGAAGCTTTCTTT. Encoded protein: CASSKAWGQGDTEAFF.

V and J are TRBV9 and TRBJ2-2; D gene ambiguous. This CDR3 is 13 amino acids long. CDR1 SGDLS and CDR2 YYNGEE come from the germline V gene. V lost 0 bases to trimming and J lost 6 bases, with 6 bases between them. The DNA for the CDR3 is TGTGCCAGCAGCGTAGGAGTTTCCGGGGAGCTGTTTTTT. Amino acid sequence: CASSVGVSGELFF.

This chain uses TRBV6-2 or TRBV6-3 with TRBJ2-5; perhaps TRBD2 as D (7 bases). Germline V gene lookup returns CDR1 MNHEY and CDR2 SVGEGT. This CDR3 has 18 amino acids. V was clipped by 3 bases and J by 5 bases, with 25 bases between them. The chain's CDR3 is CASSYNVRSPGGRETQYF. For the CDR3, the DNA is TGTGCCAGCAGTTATAATGTTCGGTCGCCGGGGGGCCGTGAGACCCAGTACTTC.

This chain links TRBV7-2 with TRBJ2-1; 12 positions agree with TRBD2. The CDR3 is made up of 14 amino acids. The germline V gene has CDR1 SGHTA and CDR2 FQGNSA. The J segment lost 10 bases and the V segment lost 5 bases, leaving 6 bases of the junction unmatched. The CDR3: CASSTEGTSGEQFF. The CDR3 bases are TGTGCCAGCAGCACGGAGGGGACTAGCGGGGAGCAGTTCTTC.

The rearrangement links TRBV19 to TRBJ1-2; 9 bases fit TRBD1. Germline V lookup: CDR1 LNHDA, CDR2 SQIVND (reference sequence). The CDR3 sequence is 14 residues long. V lost 6 bases, J lost 8 bases, and 10 bases stayed unmatched. DNA for the CDR3: TGTGCCAGTAGACCACCGGGACAGGGACGGGGCTACACCTTC. This translates into CASRPPGQGRGYTF.

The gene calls are TRBV7-9 and TRBJ1-2, with 8 positions matching TRBD1. J was trimmed by 8 bases and V by 3 bases; bases with no gene match: 8. The CDR3 loop spans 14 amino acids. Germline V gene data show CDR1 as SEHNR and CDR2 as FQNEAQ (reference sequence). CDR3 nucleotides: TGTGCCAGCAGCTTCCCCCAGGGGGCCGGGGGCTACACCTTC. Its protein is CASSFPQGAGGYTF.

This rearrangement joins TRBV2 to TRBJ1-1; 9 bases match TRBD1. The CDR3 covers 16 residues. Per germline, CDR1 SNHLY and CDR2 FYNNEI. Trimming cost V 7 bases and J 4 bases; bases outside gene matches: 13. CDR3 residues: CASTISGGQGFTEAFF. CDR3 in DNA: TGTGCCAGCACTATATCTGGGGGACAGGGTTTCACTGAAGCTTTCTTT.

The chain has TRBV2 and TRBJ2-3, with D uncertain. Germline loops: CDR1 SNHLY, CDR2 FYNNEI. This CDR3 is 14 amino acids long. Deletions cut 8 bases from V and 2 bases from J, with 14 bases between. The CDR3 protein is CASAVVPHTDTQYF. CDR3 bases: TGTGCCAGCGCAGTTGTCCCGCACACAGATACGCAGTATTTT. Full variable domain (rest looked up from reference TRBV2 and TRBJ2-3): EPEVTQTPSHQVTQMGQEVILRCVPISNHLYFYWYRQILGQKVEFLVSFYNNEISEKSEIFDDQFSVERPDGSNFTLKIRSTKLEDSAMYFCASAVVPHTDTQYFGPGTRLTVL.